This is a list of T cell receptor beta chains from one sample in a study of a mutant IDH1 vaccine in newly diagnosed glioma. Clones were read by immunoSEQ multiplex PCR, and TCRdb kept only the in-frame ones, dropping some. This table has approximately 64,000 clones, 65% to 85% appearing once. These TCRs' antigens remain unknown. The sample in question was PBMCs, obtained from a glioma patient whose treatment included an IDH1 peptide vaccine. The receptors stem from a woman aged 45-59 years with glioma. Both conserved end residues are part of each CDR3.

TRBJ1-1 TRBV19 CASTPWVRGPEAFF
TRBJ1-4 TRBV5-1 CASSLGGDNEKLFF
TRBJ2-5 TRBV11-2 CASSPAQETQYF
TRBJ2-7 TRBV5-4 CASSSNGGAREQYF
TRBJ2-2 TRBV5-4 CASSFGQGGYTGELFF
TRBJ1-4 TRBV5-1 CASSLEGKLFF
TRBJ1-1 TRBV25-1 CASSRGGYTEAFF
TRBJ2-5 TRBV4-2 CASSQDATSGVKETQYF
TRBJ2-5 TRBV9 CASSVGWGEETQYF
TRBJ1-1 TRBV5-1 CASSLDQVTNTEAFF
TRBJ1-4 TRBV27 CASSFLGGRGANEKLFF
TRBJ1-2 TRBV5-6 CASSSDPLYGYTF
TRBJ1-1 TRBV5-5 CASSLEGADIMNTEAFF
TRBJ2-1 TRBV19 CASSPWGDEQFF
TRBJ2-3 TRBV7-2 CASSSLADTQYF
TRBJ1-1 TRBV30 CAWTQPTGRSTEAFF
TRBJ1-1 TRBV15 CATSRAGMNTEAFF